A single sample is the source of the 15 T cell receptor beta chains below, sequenced in a study of radiotherapy plus CTLA-4 blockade in lung cancer. Produced via immunoSEQ multiplex PCR; TCRdb's table is partial and in-frame only. This sample has over 95,000 clones, with about 70% found just once. The specimen was peripheral blood, collected from a patient treated with radiotherapy plus ipilimumab. These receptors were obtained from a human donor with non-small cell lung cancer who had a partial response to radiotherapy plus ipilimumab. Some clones in this sample may be carry-over from other donors' samples.

To note about this clone: Its ends do not fully match the called genes, so a read error is possible. The CDR3 nucleotides read TGTGCCAGCAGCTTGGGTACAGGGGGCCTTTCACCCCTCCACTTT. It is translated as CASSLGTGGLSPLHF. The genes are TRBV5-1 and TRBJ1-6; 9 bases agree with TRBD1. The CDR3 has 15 amino acids. CDR1 and CDR2 from the germline V gene are SGHRS and YFSETQ.

CDR3 residues: CASSQEQTDTQYF. The CDR3 bases are TGTGCCAGCAGCCAAGAACAGACAGATACGCAGTATTTT. This sequence joins TRBV4-2 and TRBJ2-3, with D uncertain. The V gene's germline CDR1 is LGHNA and CDR2 YNFKEQ. Between the trimmed V and J ends, which lost 0 bases and 3 bases, there was a span of 4 bases. The CDR3 runs 13 residues.

This clone showed up just a few times. The chain joins TRBV6-6 to TRBJ1-6; 9 nucleotides line up with TRBD1. The CDR3 consists of 15 residues. V gave up 8 bases and J gave up 9 bases; unmatched junction bases: 11. Germline lookup yields CDR1 MNHNY and CDR2 SVGAGI (reference sequence). The CDR3 sequence: CASSSTGQGLSPLHF. CDR3 bases: TGTGCCAGCTCCTCAACGGGACAGGGTCTTTCACCCCTCCACTTT.

The rearrangement links TRBV15 to TRBJ1-2, with D possibly being TRBD1 (5 bases). The CDR3 extends over 16 amino acids. V shed 1 base and J shed 4 bases, with 16 bases lying between them. CDR1 is LNHNV, CDR2 YYDKDF, per germline (reference sequence). CDR3 coding DNA: TGTGCCACCAGCAGAGTTCGGGGGACGGTACCCTATGGCTACACCTTC. It specifies CATSRVRGTVPYGYTF.

V and J are TRBV15 and TRBJ1-4, with D unresolved. The V end lost 1 base, the J end lost 6 bases, and 6 bases lay between the germline ends. The length of the CDR3 is 13 residues. CDR1 and CDR2 (germline): LNHNV, YYDKDF (reference sequence). The CDR3 DNA sequence: TGTGCCACCAGCAGAGGACACTATGAAAAACTGTTTTTT. Amino acid sequence: CATSRGHYEKLFF.

Only a few counts were recorded for this clone. Germline is not matched at one junction end, which may reflect a read error. CDR3 sequence: CASSQGRGQGNPLISF. CDR3 nucleotides: TGTGCCAGCAGCCAAGGGAGGGGTCAAGGGAATCCACTTATATCCTTC. The genes are TRBV5-4 and TRBJ1-2; D is perhaps TRBD1 (5 bases). The CDR3 spans 16 residues. Germline V gene lookup returns CDR1 SGHNT and CDR2 YYREEE (reference sequence).

The chain uses TRBV7-8 and TRBJ1-5; D may be TRBD1 (5 bases). The germline V gene encodes CDR1 SGHVS and CDR2 FQNEAQ. The V end lost 3 bases, the J end lost 6 bases, and 12 bases lay between the germline ends. This CDR3 region has 14 residues. The CDR3 reads CASSLGLGGQPQHF. The CDR3, as DNA: TGTGCCAGCAGCTTGGGACTGGGAGGTCAGCCCCAGCATTTT.

This clone was seen a single time. The J gene is TRBJ2-3, the V gene TRBV6-5, with a weak D call TRBD2 (7 bases). The germline V and J ends were trimmed by 4 bases and 2 bases, with 13 bases remaining between them. The CDR3 has 15 residues. Germline-derived CDR1 and CDR2 are MNHEY and SVGAGI. CDR3 DNA: TGTGCCAGCAGTTTAGGGGGGGGATTCACAGATACGCAGTATTTT. Translated: CASSLGGGFTDTQYF.

There are a few counts of this clone. The chain is built from TRBV19 and TRBJ1-1; D remains ambiguous. Germline V gives CDR1 LNHDA, CDR2 SQIVND (reference sequence). CDR3 length equals 14 residues. Trimming left V 6 bases short and J 0 bases short, with 11 bases between. As DNA, the CDR3 is TGTGCCAGTAGGAGACGGGGTATGAACACTGAAGCTTTCTTT. It yields the protein CASRRRGMNTEAFF.

This clone was counted a single time. CDR3 DNA: TGTGCCAGTCGGTCTCAGGGGGCTGAAAAACTGTTTTTT. Its protein product is CASRSQGAEKLFF. This chain connects TRBV25-1 to TRBJ1-4; 8 bases fit TRBD1. The CDR3 is 13 amino acids. Germline loops: CDR1 MGHDK, CDR2 SYGVNS. J gave up 7 bases and V 9 bases, and 7 bases lay outside the gene matches. Drawing the rest from reference TRBV25-1 and TRBJ1-4, the complete variable domain is EADIYQTPRYLVIGTGKKITLECSQTMGHDKMYWYQQDPGMELHLIHYSYGVNSTEKGDLSSESTVSRIRTEHFPLTLESARPSHTSQYLCASRSQGAEKLFFGSGTQLSVL.

This clone was found once. The chain has TRBV2 and TRBJ1-6; D possibly corresponds to TRBD1 (6 bases). The CDR3 totals 18 residues. The ends were cut back, 3 bases at V and 2 bases at J, with 17 bases in the middle. CDR1 is SNHLY and CDR2 is FYNNEI in the germline V gene. The CDR3 DNA follows: TGTGCCAGCAGTGACGGGATCCAGGGGTGGACCTATAATTCACCCCTCCACTTT. Amino acids: CASSDGIQGWTYNSPLHF.

This CDR3 is CASSLALGGNNEQFF. For the CDR3, the DNA is TGTGCCAGCAGCTTAGCGCTCGGCGGAAACAATGAGCAGTTCTTC. The V and J genes are TRBV7-2 and TRBJ2-1; D is uncertain. V was trimmed by 0 bases and J by 5 bases, leaving 11 bases between them. The CDR3 totals 15 residues. The germline V gene has CDR1 SGHTA and CDR2 FQGNSA.

CDR3 nucleotide sequence: TGTGCCAGCAGTCGGACAGGGTTGGACGAGCAGTACTTC. It is translated as CASSRTGLDEQYF. V is TRBV6-1 and J is TRBJ2-7; 8 bases are shared with TRBD1. Germline assignment: CDR1 MNHNS and CDR2 SASEGT. The CDR3 extends over 13 amino acids. V dropped 5 bases and J dropped 5; count of bases not matched to a gene: 5.

V and J are TRBV7-9 and TRBJ2-7, with a weak D call TRBD2 (5 bases). The CDR3 has 12 amino acids. Trimming removed 10 bases from V and 6 bases from J, with 16 bases in between. CDR1 SEHNR and CDR2 FQNEAQ come from the germline V gene (reference sequence). The chain's CDR3 is CATEGLWAEQYF. The CDR3 DNA sequence: TGTGCCACTGAGGGATTATGGGCCGAGCAGTACTTC.

The rearrangement joins TRBV6-1 to TRBJ1-5; unclear D gene. Germline V lookup: CDR1 MNHNS, CDR2 SASEGT. The CDR3 contains 15 residues. V was shortened by 3 bases and J by 2 bases, with 11 bases between the two germline ends. This chain's CDR3 is CASSDARRRNQPQHF. CDR3 in DNA: TGTGCCAGCAGTGACGCCAGGAGGCGCAATCAGCCCCAGCATTTT.